Following are 32 T cell receptor beta chains from one sample sequenced in a study of Graves' ophthalmopathy and Graves' hyperthyroidism listed by TCRdb under 2018. The data were produced on an Illumina HiSeq 2000. For repertoire sequencing, TCR beta CDR3 regions were amplified from RNA transcripts. A first-round RT-PCR used HTBI primers with the Qiagen OneStep RT-PCR kit, followed by a second-round multiplex PCR, size selection and purification. Using fastp trimming at Q25 and MiXCR clonotype assembly, TCRdb reanalyzed the public sequencing data and kept in-frame beta chains. Rows are combined by CDR3 protein, so each entry shows the most common genes and DNA. For this sample there are about 1.1 million distinct CDR3 sequences; less than 45% appear just once. The ten largest account for roughly 10% of the sample. Sample: peripheral blood or thyroid tissue (not recorded which). Receptor source: an adult man with Graves' hyperthyroidism.

This clonotype showed up many times. The chain joins TRBV14 to TRBJ1-4, with 8 bases aligning to TRBD1. The V and J ends lost 9 bases and 7 bases, in that order; junction bases with no gene match: 7. Germline lookup yields CDR1 SGHDN and CDR2 FVKESK. The length of the CDR3 is 13 residues. CDR3 in DNA: TGTGCCAGGGCACAGGGACAGGCTGAAAAACTGTTTTTT. Translated, it gives CARAQGQAEKLFF. The full variable domain, with the rest looked up from reference TRBV14 and TRBJ1-4, is EAGVTQFPSHSVIEKGQTVTLRCDPISGHDNLYWYRRVMGKEIKFLLHFVKESKQDESGMPNNRFLAERTGGTYSTLKVQPAELEDSGVYFCARAQGQAEKLFFGSGTQLSVL.

The sample holds many counts of this clonotype. The CDR3 spells CASSLERYGETQYF. CDR3 sequence (DNA): TGTGCCAGCAGCTTAGAGCGTTACGGTGAGACCCAGTACTTC. The chain couples TRBV13 to TRBJ2-5; D is uncertain. The V gene's germline CDR1 is PRHDT and CDR2 FYEKMQ (reference sequence). The germline V and J ends were trimmed by 1 base and 5 bases, with 11 bases remaining between them. This CDR3 is built from 14 residues.

As regards this clonotype: A much larger clone is a single base away; this may be a read error. V is TRBV7-9 and J is TRBJ1-4; perhaps TRBD1 as D (5 bases). The V gene's germline CDR1 is SEHNR and CDR2 FQNEAQ (reference sequence). The CDR3 extends over 13 amino acids. In DNA, the CDR3 is TGTGCCGGCAGCTACTCCGAGGGACGCAAACTGTTTTTT. Residues: CAGSYSEGRKLFF.

On this clonotype itself: This could be a read error, since a much larger clone is one nucleotide away. The chain combines TRBV4-3 with TRBJ1-5; D is undetermined. The CDR3 is 15 residues long. CDR1 is LGHNA, CDR2 YSLEER, per germline. V lost 4 bases and J 5 bases, leaving 15 bases between the germline ends. The CDR3 DNA sequence: TGCGCCAGCAGCCGAGATCCCAGTCTCGATCAGCCCCAGCATTTT. As protein: CASSRDPSLDQPQHF.

This chain connects TRBV29-1 to TRBJ2-5, with 10 bases lining up with TRBD2. CDR3 length: 14 amino acids. The germline V gene encodes CDR1 SQVTM and CDR2 ANQGSEA. J gave up 5 bases and V 1 base, and 4 bases lay outside the gene matches. DNA for the CDR3: TGCAGCGTTGAAGGGACAGCGGGGGGGGAGACCCAGTACTTC. This translates into CSVEGTAGGETQYF. Combining the CDR3 with reference TRBV29-1 and TRBJ2-5 gives the whole variable domain SAVISQKPSRDICQRGTSLTIQCQVDSQVTMMFWYRQQPGQSLTLIATANQGSEATYESGFVIDKFPISRPNLTFSTLTVSNMSPEDSSIYLCSVEGTAGGETQYFGPGTRLLVL.

This clonotype came up many times. This chain links TRBV6-5 with TRBJ1-2; tentatively, D is TRBD1 (5 bases). The germline gives CDR1 MNHEY, CDR2 SVGAGI. CDR3 length equals 14 residues. Trimming stripped 4 bases from V and 5 bases from J, with 14 bases between. This CDR3 reads CASSSTRGTYGYTF. Written as DNA, the CDR3 is TGTGCCAGCAGTTCGACACGGGGCACATATGGCTACACCTTC.

This clonotype has more than one count but fewer than ten. The chain combines TRBV6-5 with TRBJ2-7, with 9 bases identical to TRBD1. The CDR3 consists of 13 residues. The ends lost 1 base at V and 5 bases at J; junction bases unmatched: 0. The germline V gene encodes CDR1 MNHEY and CDR2 SVGAGI. The CDR3 nucleotides are TGTGCCAGCAGTTACTGGACAGGGGACGAGCAGTACTTC. This translates into CASSYWTGDEQYF.

With respect to this clonotype: The conserved phenylalanine or tryptophan is not found at the CDR3 terminus, so this likely reflects a read error. The chain is built from TRBV29-1 and TRBJ2-7, with TRBD1 as a possible D gene (7 bases). V gave up 3 bases and J gave up 0 bases, with 18 bases separating them. Germline-derived CDR1 and CDR2 are SQVTM and ANQGSEA. There are 16 residues in the CDR3. The CDR3: CSVEGRGVKGSYEQYL. As DNA, the CDR3 is TGCAGCGTTGAGGGCAGGGGGGTGAAGGGCTCCTACGAGCAGTACCTC.

The genes are TRBV7-2 and TRBJ1-2, with 12 bases fitting TRBD1. Unmatched junction bases numbered 5, after V lost 6 bases and J lost 6 bases. CDR3 size: 14 residues. Germline CDR1 and CDR2: SGHTA and FQGNSA. CDR3 amino acids: CASRGQGAGDGYTF. CDR3 bases: TGTGCCAGCAGGGGACAGGGGGCGGGAGATGGCTACACCTTC.

A few counts support this clonotype. The V call is TRBV15, the J call TRBJ1-5, with D perhaps TRBD1 (5 bases). The ends were cut back, 3 bases at V and 7 bases at J, with 22 bases in the middle. The CDR3 has 17 residues. The germline V gene encodes CDR1 LNHNV and CDR2 YYDKDF (reference sequence). The CDR3 DNA is TGTGCCACCAGCAGTGCCGTGGGAGTAGGGAGGGGACAGCCCCAGCATTTT. This gives the protein CATSSAVGVGRGQPQHF.

This clonotype was detected only a few times. Given a much more abundant clone one base away, this may be a read error. The genes are TRBV5-1 and TRBJ1-1, with 7 bases aligning to TRBD1. The CDR3 consists of 15 residues. The germline V gene has CDR1 SGHRS and CDR2 YFSETQ. The CDR3 is CASSTRQGMNTGAFF. The DNA for the CDR3 is TGCGCCAGCAGCACCCGACAGGGTATGAACACTGGAGCTTTCTTT. Filled out from reference TRBV5-1 and TRBJ1-1, the complete variable domain reads KAGVTQTPRYLIKTRGQQVTLSCSPISGHRSVSWYQQTPGQGLQFLFEYFSETQRNKGNFPGRFSGRQFSNSRSEMNVSTLELGDSALYLCASSTRQGMNTGAFFGQGTRLTVV.

With respect to this clonotype: A much larger clone differs from this one at a single base, so this may be a read error. V and J are TRBV5-5 and TRBJ2-7; D not resolved. Trimming removed 5 bases from V and 7 bases from J, with 10 bases in between. The CDR3 length is 11 residues. Germline V gene sequence: CDR1 SGHKS, CDR2 YYEKEE (reference sequence). The CDR3 region has the DNA TGTGCCAGCAGAATCTCACGGGAGCAGTACTTC. Encoded protein: CASRISREQYF.

This clonotype was counted many times. The V gene is TRBV19, the J gene TRBJ1-1; TRBD1 matches 9 bases. The CDR3 runs 16 residues. Germline CDR1 and CDR2: LNHDA and SQIVND (reference sequence). The V and J ends lost 5 bases and 4 bases, in that order; junction bases with no gene match: 11. Here the CDR3 reads CASSLGQGQLSTEAFF. The CDR3 DNA is TGTGCCAGTAGTCTGGGACAGGGTCAACTGAGCACTGAAGCTTTCTTT.

The chain is built from TRBV15 and TRBJ1-2; D is uncertain. The length of the CDR3 is 15 residues. Per the germline V gene, CDR1 is LNHNV and CDR2 is YYDKDF (reference sequence). The ends were cut back, 0 bases at V and 12 bases at J, with 20 bases in the middle. CDR3 loop: CATSRERSPSSGNTF. The CDR3 DNA reads TGTGCCACCAGCAGAGAGAGGTCCCCAAGCTCTGGAAACACCTTC. The whole variable domain, remainder taken from reference TRBV15 and TRBJ1-2, is DAMVIQNPRYQVTQFGKPVTLSCSQTLNHNVMYWYQQKSSQAPKLLFHYYDKDFNNEADTPDNFQSRRPNTSFCFLDIRSPGLGDTAMYLCATSRERSPSSGNTFGSGTRLTVV.

This clonotype was picked up many times. This chain connects TRBV9 to TRBJ2-7, with TRBD2 matching over 7 bases. With V trimmed by 4 bases and J by 4 bases, 8 bases remained unmatched. This CDR3 has 14 residues. Germline loops: CDR1 SGDLS, CDR2 YYNGEE. CDR3 DNA: TGTGCCAGCAGCCCCCGGACTAGTGTTTACGAGCAGTACTTC. This codes for CASSPRTSVYEQYF.

On this clonotype: Germline and junction disagree at one end, which may indicate a read error. This chain connects TRBV10-3 to TRBJ1-6; possible D gene TRBD1, 6 bases. The CDR3 runs 16 residues. The germline V gene encodes CDR1 ENHRY and CDR2 SYGVKD. The CDR3 bases are TGTGCCAGCAGTTACTCGGGCAGGGGTTGGAATTCACCCCTCCACTTT. Translated: CASSYSGRGWNSPLHF.

The V gene is TRBV24-1, the J gene TRBJ2-2; D is perhaps TRBD1 (5 bases). V was trimmed by 4 bases and J by 8 bases, leaving 7 bases between them. Germline V CDR1 and CDR2: KGHDR, SFDVKD. CDR3 length: 12 amino acids. CDR3 amino acids: CATSEAGGELFF. CDR3 nucleotides: TGTGCCACCAGTGAAGCAGGGGGGGAGCTGTTTTTT.

This clonotype was seen many times. The rearrangement links TRBV7-9 to TRBJ1-1, with D possibly TRBD1 on 6 matching bases. This CDR3 spans 14 amino acids. V dropped 3 bases and J dropped 5 bases, with 13 bases sitting between them. CDR1 is SEHNR, CDR2 FQNEAQ, per germline (reference sequence). CDR3 protein: CASSFQGRTTEAFF. In DNA, the CDR3 is TGTGCCAGCAGCTTCCAGGGGCGGACAACTGAAGCTTTCTTT.

The chain recombines TRBV7-6 with TRBJ2-5, with 13 bases fitting TRBD2. Germline-derived CDR1 and CDR2 are SGHVS and FNYEAQ. The V segment lost 5 bases and the J segment 6 bases; nucleotides outside the gene matches: 9. The CDR3 has 16 residues. CDR3: CASSPELAGGIKTQYF. The CDR3 DNA is TGTGCCAGCAGCCCTGAACTAGCGGGAGGGATAAAGACCCAGTACTTC. Full variable domain (remainder filled in from reference TRBV7-6 and TRBJ2-5): GAGVSQSPRYKVTKRGQDVALRCDPISGHVSLYWYRQALGQGPEFLTYFNYEAQQDKSGLPNDRFSAERPEGSISTLTIQRTEQRDSAMYRCASSPELAGGIKTQYFGPGTRLLVL.

This clonotype occurred many times. The junction does not match germline at one end; this may be a read error. This chain connects TRBV5-1 to TRBJ2-5, with TRBD2 identical over 14 bases. The CDR3 loop spans 15 amino acids. The germline V gene encodes CDR1 SGHRS and CDR2 YFSETQ. CDR3 amino acids: CASSLGLAGGETQYF. The CDR3, as DNA: TGTGCCAGCAGCTTAGGACTAGCGGGAGGAGAGACCCAGTACTTC.

The genes are TRBV5-1 and TRBJ2-7; D gene unclear. Trimming took 5 bases from V and 1 from J, leaving 10 bases between them. This CDR3 contains 13 residues. Looked up from germline, CDR1 is SGHRS and CDR2 is YFSETQ. CDR3 sequence (DNA): TGCGCCAGCAGAGCAGGACCTTCCTACGAGCAGTACTTC. Translation gives CASRAGPSYEQYF. Full variable domain (remainder filled in from reference TRBV5-1 and TRBJ2-7): KAGVTQTPRYLIKTRGQQVTLSCSPISGHRSVSWYQQTPGQGLQFLFEYFSETQRNKGNFPGRFSGRQFSNSRSEMNVSTLELGDSALYLCASRAGPSYEQYFGPGTRLTVT.

As for this clonotype: A read error is likely, as this CDR3 ends without the conserved phenylalanine or tryptophan. This chain uses TRBV25-1 with TRBJ2-7; 7 nucleotides line up with TRBD1. The V and J ends lost 8 bases and 2 bases, in that order; junction bases with no gene match: 9. The CDR3 consists of 14 residues. Germline CDR1 and CDR2: MGHDK and SYGVNS. The CDR3 spells CASARTGQAYEQYL. CDR3 coding DNA: TGTGCCAGCGCCCGGACAGGCCAAGCCTACGAGCAGTACCTC.

This clonotype showed up many times. V usage is TRBV9 and J usage is TRBJ1-1; 8 bases align to TRBD1. V was clipped by 2 bases and J by 12 bases; unmatched bases: 6. In germline, CDR1 is SGDLS, CDR2 YYNGEE. The CDR3 runs 12 residues. The CDR3: CASSVAGGQTFF. The CDR3 bases are TGTGCCAGCAGCGTTGCAGGGGGCCAAACTTTCTTT.

This clonotype was observed many times. The V gene is TRBV20-1, the J gene TRBJ2-7, with 8 bases that match TRBD2. CDR3 length equals 13 residues. Germline-derived CDR1 and CDR2 are DFQATT and SNEGSKA (reference sequence). V dropped 5 bases and J dropped 7; count of bases not matched to a gene: 10. CDR3: CSARTSLNGEQYF. The CDR3 bases are TGCAGTGCTCGGACTAGCCTGAATGGTGAGCAGTACTTC.

Many counts were recorded for this clonotype. The genes are TRBV12-3 or TRBV12-4 and TRBJ2-5; TRBD1 is a possible D gene (5 bases). There are 14 residues in the CDR3. V was pared by 5 bases and J by 4 bases, with 14 bases between. The CDR3 nucleotides are TGTGCCAGCAGTCAAACCGGACAACCAGAGACCCAGTACTTC. It encodes CASSQTGQPETQYF.

This clonotype was seen only a few times. One base away lies a much larger clone, so this may be a sequencing read error. The chain carries TRBV12-3 or TRBV12-4 and TRBJ1-1; 8 nucleotides agree with TRBD1. V shed 6 bases and J 6 bases; nucleotides not matched to a gene: 3. There are 12 residues in the CDR3. CDR3: CASSTGGAEAFF. For the CDR3, the DNA is TGTGCCAGCAGCACAGGGGGGGCTGAAGCTTTCTTT.

This clonotype was picked up many times. The rearrangement joins TRBV24-1 to TRBJ2-5; D might be TRBD1 or TRBD2, each matching 6 bases. Germline CDR1 reads KGHDR; CDR2 reads SFDVKD. The CDR3 is 13 amino acids. V was trimmed by 10 bases and J by 3 bases, leaving 14 bases between them. CDR3 loop: CATRGVEEETQYF. In DNA form, the CDR3 reads TGTGCCACTAGGGGGGTGGAAGAAGAGACCCAGTACTTC.

This clonotype was observed a handful of times. At one of its ends the junction is not consistent with the germline gene, which may arise from a read error. The chain has TRBV7-9 and TRBJ1-6, with 11 bases matching TRBD1. The CDR3 consists of 15 residues. Germline CDR1 reads SEHNR; CDR2 reads FQNEAQ (reference sequence). The CDR3 reads CASSLGGTGGSPLHF. The CDR3 region has the DNA TGTGCCAGCAGTTTAGGAGGGACAGGGGGGTCACCCCTCCACTTT.

This clonotype was picked up many times. This chain uses TRBV9 with TRBJ2-7; D possibly corresponds to TRBD2 (6 bases). CDR3 size: 14 residues. V was pared by 3 bases and J by 5 bases, with 15 bases between. Germline V CDR1 and CDR2: SGDLS, YYNGEE. CDR3 in DNA: TGTGCCAGCAGCGAGTCGGGACTCCGAGACGAGCAGTACTTC. Its protein is CASSESGLRDEQYF.

This clonotype was seen ten or more times. This chain links TRBV15 with TRBJ1-2, with D tentatively TRBD1 (6 bases). The germline gives CDR1 LNHNV, CDR2 YYDKDF (reference sequence). Between the trimmed V and J ends, which lost 5 bases and 3 bases, there was a span of 16 bases. The CDR3 length is 15 residues. This CDR3 is CATSPNRAWDYGYTF. CDR3 in DNA: TGTGCCACCAGCCCGAACAGGGCTTGGGACTATGGCTACACCTTC.

This clonotype was seen more than once but under ten times. The chain has TRBV6-1 and TRBJ1-2, with D uncertain. The CDR3 is 16 amino acids. Germline V lookup: CDR1 MNHNS, CDR2 SASEGT. Between the trimmed V and J ends, which lost 1 base and 0 bases, there was a span of 12 bases. The DNA of the CDR3 is TGTGCCAGCAGTGAAGTGTATAGGGTGTCTAACTATGGCTACACCTTC. As protein: CASSEVYRVSNYGYTF.

The V gene is TRBV10-3, the J gene TRBJ2-7; D unresolved. This CDR3 comprises 12 residues. Between the trimmed V and J ends, which lost 5 bases and 5 bases, there was a span of 10 bases. Germline V lookup: CDR1 ENHRY, CDR2 SYGVKD. CDR3 sequence: CAISTIVDEQYF. CDR3 DNA: TGTGCCATCAGTACTATAGTCGACGAGCAGTACTTC.